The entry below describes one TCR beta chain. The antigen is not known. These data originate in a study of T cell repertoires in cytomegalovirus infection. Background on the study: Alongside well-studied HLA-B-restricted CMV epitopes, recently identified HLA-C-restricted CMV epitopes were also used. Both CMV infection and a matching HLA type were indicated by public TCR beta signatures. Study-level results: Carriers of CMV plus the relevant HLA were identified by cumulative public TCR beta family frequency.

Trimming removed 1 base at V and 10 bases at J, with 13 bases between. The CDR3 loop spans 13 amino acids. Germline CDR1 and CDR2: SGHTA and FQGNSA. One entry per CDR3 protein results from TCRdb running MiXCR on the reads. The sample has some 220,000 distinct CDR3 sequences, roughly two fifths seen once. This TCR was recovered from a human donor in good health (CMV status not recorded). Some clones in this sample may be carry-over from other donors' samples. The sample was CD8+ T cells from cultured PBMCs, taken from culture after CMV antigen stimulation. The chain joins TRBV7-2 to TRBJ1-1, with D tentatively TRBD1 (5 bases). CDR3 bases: TGTGCCAGCAGCTTAGGGGCAGGGCGTGGAGCTTTCTTT. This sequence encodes CASSLGAGRGAFF.